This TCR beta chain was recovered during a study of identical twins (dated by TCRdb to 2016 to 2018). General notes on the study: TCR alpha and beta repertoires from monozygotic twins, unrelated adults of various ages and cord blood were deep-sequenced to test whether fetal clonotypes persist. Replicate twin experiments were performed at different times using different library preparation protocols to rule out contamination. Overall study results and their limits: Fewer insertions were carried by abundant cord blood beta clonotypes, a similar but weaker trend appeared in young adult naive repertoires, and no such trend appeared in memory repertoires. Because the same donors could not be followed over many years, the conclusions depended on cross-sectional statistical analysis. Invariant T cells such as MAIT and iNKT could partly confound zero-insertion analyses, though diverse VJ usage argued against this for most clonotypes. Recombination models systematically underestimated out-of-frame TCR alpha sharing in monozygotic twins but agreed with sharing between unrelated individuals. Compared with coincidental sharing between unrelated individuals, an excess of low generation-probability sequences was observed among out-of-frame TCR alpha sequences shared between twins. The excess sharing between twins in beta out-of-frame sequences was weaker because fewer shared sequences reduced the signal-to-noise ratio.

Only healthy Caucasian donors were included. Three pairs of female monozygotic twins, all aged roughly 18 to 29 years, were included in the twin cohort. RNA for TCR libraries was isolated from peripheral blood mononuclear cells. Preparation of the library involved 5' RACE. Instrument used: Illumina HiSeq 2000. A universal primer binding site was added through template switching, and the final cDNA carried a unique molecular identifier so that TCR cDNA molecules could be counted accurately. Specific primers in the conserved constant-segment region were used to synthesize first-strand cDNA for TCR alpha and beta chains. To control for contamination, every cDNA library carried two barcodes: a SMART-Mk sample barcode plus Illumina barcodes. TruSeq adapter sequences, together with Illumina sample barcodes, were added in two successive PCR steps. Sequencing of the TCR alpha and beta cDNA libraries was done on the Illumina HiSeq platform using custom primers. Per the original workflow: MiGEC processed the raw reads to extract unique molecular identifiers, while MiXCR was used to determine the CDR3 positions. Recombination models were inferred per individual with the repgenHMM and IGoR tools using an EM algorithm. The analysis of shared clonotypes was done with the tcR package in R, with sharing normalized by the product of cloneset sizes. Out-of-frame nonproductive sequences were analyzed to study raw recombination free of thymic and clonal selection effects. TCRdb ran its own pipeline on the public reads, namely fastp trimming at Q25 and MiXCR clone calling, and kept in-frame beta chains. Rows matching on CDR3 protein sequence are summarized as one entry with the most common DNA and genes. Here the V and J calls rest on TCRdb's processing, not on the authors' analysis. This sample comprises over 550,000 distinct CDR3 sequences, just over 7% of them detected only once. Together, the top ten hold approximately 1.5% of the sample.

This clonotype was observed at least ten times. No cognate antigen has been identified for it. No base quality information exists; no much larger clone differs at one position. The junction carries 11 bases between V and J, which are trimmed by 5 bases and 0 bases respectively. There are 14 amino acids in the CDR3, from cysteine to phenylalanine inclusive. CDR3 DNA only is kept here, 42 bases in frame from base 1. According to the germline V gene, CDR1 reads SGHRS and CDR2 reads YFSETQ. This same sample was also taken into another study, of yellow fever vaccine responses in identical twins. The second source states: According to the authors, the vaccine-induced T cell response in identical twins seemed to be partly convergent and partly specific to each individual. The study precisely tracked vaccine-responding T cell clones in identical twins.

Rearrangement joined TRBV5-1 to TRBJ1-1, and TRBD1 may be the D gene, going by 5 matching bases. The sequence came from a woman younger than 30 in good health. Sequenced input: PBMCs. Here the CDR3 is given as CASRSDKMNTEAFF. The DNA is TGCGCCAGCAGATCGGACAAGATGAACACTGAAGCTTTCTTT.